This entry is about one TCR beta chain. Its antigen has not been determined. Per-nucleotide qualities are absent, and no much larger clonotype sits a single base away. These data come from a study of shared clonotypes between healthy human individuals (dated by TCRdb to between 2020 and 2021). About the full investigation: A few men and a couple of women, aged 18 to 49 years, made up the cohort. The study deeply sequenced blood TCR repertoires of several healthy adults to estimate repertoire size and the extent of clonotype sharing between individuals. To increase sequencing depth and limit assay-specific biases, TCR repertoire library preparation and sequencing were carried out by different laboratories using diverse techniques. Between about 0.8 and 9.5 billion PBMCs per donor were obtained by leukapheresis. What the research found in general, with its limitations: The small number of donors limited the genetic and exposure-history diversity represented. Pairwise subsampling indicated that sequencing depth was expected to affect the degree of clonotype sharing among donors. Sampling was limited to blood, and TCR repertoires in tissue likely differ from TCR repertoires in blood.

The donors were healthy, HIV-negative adults who had no recently reported acute infections or vaccinations. All donors were Caucasian adults living in Nashville, Tennessee, USA. For unsorted samples, 90 million or so PBMCs were counted and genomic DNA was extracted with the QIAamp DNA Blood Mini kit. Blood was collected by leukapheresis, and PBMCs were isolated by Ficoll-Histopaque density gradient centrifugation and then cryopreserved in liquid nitrogen vapor phase. The CDR3, from cysteine to phenylalanine, totals 13 residues. Kept here is only the CDR3 DNA, which spans 39 bases and is read in frame from base 1. At the junction V is shortened by 4 bases and J by 6 bases, with 10 bases in between. According to the germline V gene, CDR1 reads MGHDK and CDR2 reads SYGVNS. Using the deep immunoSEQ assay, TCR CDR3 regions were amplified from genomic DNA by multiplex PCR. Genomic DNA extracted from each cell subset was distributed evenly over all wells of several immunoSEQ 96-well plates, and each plate served as one replicate. For unsorted PBMC, roughly 330 ng genomic DNA, equal to tens of thousands of T cell genomes, was loaded into each replicate PCR. Ten immunoSEQ deep assay plates were used to sequence the unsorted PBMC genomic DNA. Purified libraries were quantified with a Qubit 3.0 fluorometer, sized on a Bioanalyzer 2100, and re-quantified with the KAPA Library Quantification kit. A separate single-read 150-cycle Illumina NextSeq 550 flow cell was used to sequence each immunoSEQ 96-well plate. As for the original processing: Because the immunoSEQ output included only junctional sequences and no quality scores, the filtering could not be the same as the filtering used for full-length reads. To assign V/J genes and CDR3, sequences were annotated against IMGT germline references using PyIR, a Python wrapper for IgBLAST v1.9. Reads were removed for weak V/J assignments (E-value above 1e-6), missing CDR3, stop codons, out-of-frame junctions, or ambiguous translated residues. V3J clonotypes were defined as sequences sharing the same inferred V gene, J gene, and CDR3 amino acid sequence. To compute the percentage overlap between repertoires, the number of shared unique clonotypes was divided by the size of the smaller repertoire. Three approaches were used to assess repertoire richness: RTK rarefaction, the Chao1 estimator, and Recon v2.1 estimates of unobserved clonotypes. TCRdb mirrors the immuneACCESS table, restricted to in-frame sequences. Some clones are absent from its copies; in checked studies, under half trace to an unresolved V gene, and the reason for the others is unknown. V and J calls and clone size follow that table, whereas D and trimming were derived from the DNA. Recorded for this sample are about 470,000 clones; around 79% of them occurred a single time. The ten largest clonotypes hold less than 15% of the sample.

The sample consisted of PBMCs. The clonotype comes from a woman between 35 and 50 years old in good health. Some clones in this sample may be carry-over from other donors' samples. This receptor chain uses TRBV25-1 and TRBJ2-1; the D region is possibly TRBD1 or TRBD2, each matching across 5 bases. The CDR3 region reads CASSVGVGNEQFF. The DNA sequence is given as TGTGCCAGCAGTGTGGGGGTTGGCAATGAGCAGTTCTTC. Reference TRBV25-1 and TRBJ2-1 proteins supply the regions before and after the CDR3; the full variable domain is: EADIYQTPRYLVIGTGKKITLECSQTMGHDKMYWYQQDPGMELHLIHYSYGVNSTEKGDLSSESTVSRIRTEHFPLTLESARPSHTSQYLCASSVGVGNEQFFGPGTRLTVL.